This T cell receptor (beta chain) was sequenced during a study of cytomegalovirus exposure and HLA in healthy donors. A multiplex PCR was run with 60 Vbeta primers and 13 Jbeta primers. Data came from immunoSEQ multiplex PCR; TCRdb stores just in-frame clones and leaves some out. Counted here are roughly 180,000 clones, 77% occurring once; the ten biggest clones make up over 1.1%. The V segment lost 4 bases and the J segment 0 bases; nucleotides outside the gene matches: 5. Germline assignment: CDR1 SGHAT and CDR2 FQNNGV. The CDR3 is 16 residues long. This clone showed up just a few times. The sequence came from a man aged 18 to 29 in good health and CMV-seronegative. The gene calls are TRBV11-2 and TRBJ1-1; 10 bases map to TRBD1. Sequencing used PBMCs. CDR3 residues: CASSYGTGVLNTEAFF. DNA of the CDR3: TGTGCCAGCAGCTATGGGACAGGGGTACTGAACACTGAAGCTTTCTTT.